This is a list of T cell receptor beta chains from one sample in a study of CD8 T cells in Susac syndrome. TCRdb reanalysed the immunoSEQ multiplex PCR reads using MiXCR and keeps one entry per CDR3 protein. The data hold approximately 94,000 distinct CDR3 sequences, with around 96% observed a single time. Material for sequencing was CD8+ T cells from PBMCs. Receptor source: a human donor with Susac syndrome. CDR3s leave out the opening cysteine and the closing phenylalanine or tryptophan.

J gene: TRBJ2-7; V gene: TRBV15; CDR3 protein: ATSRDKDYEQY
J gene: TRBJ2-2; V gene: TRBV3-1; CDR3 protein: ASSQKLVSGELF
J gene: TRBJ2-3; V gene: TRBV29-1; CDR3 protein: SADPGAGGLDTQY
J gene: TRBJ2-1; V gene: TRBV3-1; CDR3 protein: ASSQERGAIGVNEQF
J gene: TRBJ1-1; V gene: TRBV28; CDR3 protein: ASSLLMNTEAF
J gene: TRBJ2-7; V gene: TRBV24-1; CDR3 protein: ATSAGWASEQY
J gene: TRBJ1-2; V gene: TRBV3-1; CDR3 protein: ASSQDPDSGYT
J gene: TRBJ2-1; V gene: TRBV20-1; CDR3 protein: SARLAGYSGEQF
J gene: TRBJ2-5; V gene: TRBV11-2; CDR3 protein: ASSLGRQETQY
J gene: TRBJ2-7; V gene: TRBV21-1; CDR3 protein: ASRDGGSEQY
J gene: TRBJ1-1; V gene: TRBV5-6; CDR3 protein: ASSLVGGKNTEAF
J gene: TRBJ2-3; V gene: TRBV2; CDR3 protein: ASSALGLAGGSGPQY
J gene: TRBJ1-2; V gene: TRBV27; CDR3 protein: ASSPNPGTTNYGYT
J gene: TRBJ1-2; V gene: TRBV4-1; CDR3 protein: ASSQVPTSTGDYGYT
J gene: TRBJ2-6; V gene: TRBV4-1; CDR3 protein: ASSQDYRTSGANVLT
J gene: TRBJ2-7; V gene: TRBV28; CDR3 protein: ASSLYGGVGSYEQY
J gene: TRBJ2-5; V gene: TRBV21-1; CDR3 protein: ASSKVDGQRRQAQY
J gene: TRBJ2-7; V gene: TRBV27; CDR3 protein: ASFAGKYEQY
J gene: TRBJ2-7; V gene: TRBV5-1; CDR3 protein: ASSSGTGVTSYEQY
J gene: TRBJ2-7; V gene: TRBV28; CDR3 protein: ASSLSGTEAYEQY
J gene: TRBJ2-5; V gene: TRBV7-9; CDR3 protein: ASSSSEGRRETQY
J gene: TRBJ2-7; V gene: TRBV15; CDR3 protein: ATSSRRAARAYEQY
J gene: TRBJ2-7; V gene: TRBV29-1; CDR3 protein: SVDGGYEQY
J gene: TRBJ2-1; V gene: TRBV20-1; CDR3 protein: SAISGLAGGDTYNEQF
J gene: TRBJ2-7; V gene: TRBV12-3/TRBV12-4; CDR3 protein: ASTLGADEQY
J gene: TRBJ2-6; V gene: TRBV29-1; CDR3 protein: SVEDSVGLAGANVLT
J gene: TRBJ2-1; V gene: TRBV2; CDR3 protein: ASSEKDPQGSYNEQF
J gene: TRBJ2-1; V gene: TRBV9; CDR3 protein: ASSVRRDRGIYNEQF
J gene: TRBJ1-2; V gene: TRBV15; CDR3 protein: ATSTGTLYGYT
J gene: TRBJ2-5; V gene: TRBV7-9; CDR3 protein: ASSPGGSDETQY
J gene: TRBJ2-5; V gene: TRBV7-9; CDR3 protein: ASSSGLAGGKETQY
J gene: TRBJ2-7; V gene: TRBV5-6; CDR3 protein: ASSFFGIAGGYEQY
J gene: TRBJ1-1; V gene: TRBV29-1; CDR3 protein: SVRQGRGYRDTEAF
J gene: TRBJ2-7; V gene: TRBV7-9; CDR3 protein: ASSLNSGNGGSPKQY
J gene: TRBJ1-2; V gene: TRBV12-3/TRBV12-4; CDR3 protein: ASSTGQSGNYGYT
J gene: TRBJ1-2; V gene: TRBV9; CDR3 protein: ASSVATAGGRGGYT
J gene: TRBJ2-5; V gene: TRBV19; CDR3 protein: ASTRDGAETQY
J gene: TRBJ1-2; V gene: TRBV20-1; CDR3 protein: SARDPAGPIQDYT
J gene: TRBJ2-1; V gene: TRBV5-4; CDR3 protein: ASSRRQNEQF
J gene: TRBJ1-2; V gene: TRBV12-3/TRBV12-4; CDR3 protein: ASSPFLDRDLRGYT
J gene: TRBJ2-1; V gene: TRBV6-4; CDR3 protein: ASSDGGSGDEQF
J gene: TRBJ2-3; V gene: TRBV4-1; CDR3 protein: ASSQQWGTGSAADTQY
J gene: TRBJ2-6; V gene: TRBV29-1; CDR3 protein: SVARTSGANVLT
J gene: TRBJ1-1; V gene: TRBV4-2; CDR3 protein: ASSPLGRTEAF
J gene: TRBJ2-2; V gene: TRBV9; CDR3 protein: ASSVPGTGGDGELF
J gene: TRBJ2-3; V gene: TRBV27; CDR3 protein: ASSPPGAGSDTQY
J gene: TRBJ1-2; V gene: TRBV29-1; CDR3 protein: SVEEGDGQGGNYGYT
J gene: TRBJ1-6; V gene: TRBV15; CDR3 protein: ATTAGGSTTNTLH
J gene: TRBJ2-7; V gene: TRBV10-3; CDR3 protein: AISAYDEQY
J gene: TRBJ2-3; V gene: TRBV5-1; CDR3 protein: ASSPFDGLAAPTDTQY
J gene: TRBJ2-1; V gene: TRBV9; CDR3 protein: ASSVATGTSGNNEQF
J gene: TRBJ2-5; V gene: TRBV24-1; CDR3 protein: ATSDLEETQY
J gene: TRBJ2-7; V gene: TRBV4-2; CDR3 protein: ASSQEQGSSYEQY